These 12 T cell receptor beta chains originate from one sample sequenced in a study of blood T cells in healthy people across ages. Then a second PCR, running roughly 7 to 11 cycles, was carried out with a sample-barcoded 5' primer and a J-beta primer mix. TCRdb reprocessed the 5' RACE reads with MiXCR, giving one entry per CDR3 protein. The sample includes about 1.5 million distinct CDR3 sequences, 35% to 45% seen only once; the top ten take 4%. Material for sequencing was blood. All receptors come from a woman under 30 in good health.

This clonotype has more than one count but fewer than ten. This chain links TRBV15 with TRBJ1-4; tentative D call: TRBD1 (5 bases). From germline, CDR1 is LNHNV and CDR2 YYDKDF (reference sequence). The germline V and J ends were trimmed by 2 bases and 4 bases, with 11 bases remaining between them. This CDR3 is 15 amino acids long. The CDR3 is CATSRLTVYNEKLFF. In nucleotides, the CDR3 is TGTGCCACCAGCAGACTGACAGTCTATAATGAAAAACTGTTTTTT.

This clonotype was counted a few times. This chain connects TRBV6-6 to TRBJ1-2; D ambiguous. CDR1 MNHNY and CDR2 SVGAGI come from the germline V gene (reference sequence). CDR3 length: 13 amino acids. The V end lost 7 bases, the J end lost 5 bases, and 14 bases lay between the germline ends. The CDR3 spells CASTSSMLYGYTF. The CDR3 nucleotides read TGTGCCAGCACGAGTAGTATGCTGTATGGCTACACCTTC.

CDR3 region: CASSQNLAEGVEAFF. The CDR3 DNA is TGTGCCAGCAGCCAGAACCTGGCGGAAGGGGTTGAAGCTTTCTTT. V and J are TRBV4-2 and TRBJ1-1; the D gene is possibly TRBD1 (5 bases). Germline CDR1 is LGHNA and CDR2 is YNFKEQ. This CDR3 spans 15 amino acids. Deletions cut 3 bases from V and 7 bases from J, with 18 bases between.

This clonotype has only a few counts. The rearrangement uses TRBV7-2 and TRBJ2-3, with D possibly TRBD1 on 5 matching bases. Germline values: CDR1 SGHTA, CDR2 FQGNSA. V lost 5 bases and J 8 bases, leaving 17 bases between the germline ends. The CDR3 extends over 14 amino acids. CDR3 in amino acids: CASSPTGGIGTQYF. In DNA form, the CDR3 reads TGTGCCAGCAGCCCCACAGGTGGGATTGGTACGCAGTATTTT.

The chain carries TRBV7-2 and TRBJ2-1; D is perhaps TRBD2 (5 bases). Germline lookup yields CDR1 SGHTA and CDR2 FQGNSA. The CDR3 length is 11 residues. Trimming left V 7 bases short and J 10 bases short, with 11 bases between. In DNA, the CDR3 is TGTGCCAGCACCCGAGGGCGCGAGCAGTTCTTC. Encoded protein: CASTRGREQFF.

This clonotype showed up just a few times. CDR3 protein: CASSLGRNANNEQFF. In nucleotides, the CDR3 is TGTGCCAGCAGCTTAGGCCGGAACGCGAACAATGAGCAGTTCTTC. V usage is TRBV11-2 and J usage is TRBJ2-1; no reliable D call. CDR3 size: 15 residues. V was trimmed by 1 base and J by 5 bases, leaving 12 bases between them. CDR1 and CDR2 from the germline V gene are SGHAT and FQNNGV.

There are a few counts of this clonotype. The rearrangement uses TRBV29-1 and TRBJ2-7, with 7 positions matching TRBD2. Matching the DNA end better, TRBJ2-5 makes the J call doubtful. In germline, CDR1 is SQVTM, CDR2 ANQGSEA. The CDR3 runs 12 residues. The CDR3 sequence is CSVGGGQETQYF. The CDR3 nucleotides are TGCAGCGTTGGGGGGGGCCAAGAGACCCAGTACTTC.

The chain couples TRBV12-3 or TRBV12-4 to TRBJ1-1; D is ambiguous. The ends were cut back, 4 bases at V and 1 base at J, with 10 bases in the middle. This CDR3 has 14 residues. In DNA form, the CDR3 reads TGTGCCAGCAGTTGGGATTCCGGGAACACTGAAGCTTTCTTT. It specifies CASSWDSGNTEAFF.

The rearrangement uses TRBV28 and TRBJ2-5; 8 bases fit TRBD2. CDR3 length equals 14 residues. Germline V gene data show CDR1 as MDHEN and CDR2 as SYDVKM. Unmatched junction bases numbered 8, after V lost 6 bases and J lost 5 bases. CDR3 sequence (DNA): TGTGCCAGCAGGCCGGGACTAGTAAGCGAGACCCAGTACTTC. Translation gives CASRPGLVSETQYF.

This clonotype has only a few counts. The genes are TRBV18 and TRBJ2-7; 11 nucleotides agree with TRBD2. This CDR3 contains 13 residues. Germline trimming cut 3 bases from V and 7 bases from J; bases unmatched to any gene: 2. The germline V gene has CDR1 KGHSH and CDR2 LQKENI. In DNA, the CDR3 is TGTGCCAGCTCACCGGGGACTAGCGGTGAGCAGTACTTC. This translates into CASSPGTSGEQYF. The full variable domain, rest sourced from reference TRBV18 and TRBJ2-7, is NAGVMQNPRHLVRRRGQEARLRCSPMKGHSHVYWYRQLPEEGLKFMVYLQKENIIDESGMPKERFSAEFPKEGPSILRIQQVVRGDSAAYFCASSPGTSGEQYFGPGTRLTVT.

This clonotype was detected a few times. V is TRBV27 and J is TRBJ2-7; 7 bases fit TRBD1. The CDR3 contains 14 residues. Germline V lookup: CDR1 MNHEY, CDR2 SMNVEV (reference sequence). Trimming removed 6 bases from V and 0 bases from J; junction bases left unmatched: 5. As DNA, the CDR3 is TGTGCCAGCAGGGGACAGAAGCACTCCTACGAGCAGTACTTC. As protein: CASRGQKHSYEQYF.

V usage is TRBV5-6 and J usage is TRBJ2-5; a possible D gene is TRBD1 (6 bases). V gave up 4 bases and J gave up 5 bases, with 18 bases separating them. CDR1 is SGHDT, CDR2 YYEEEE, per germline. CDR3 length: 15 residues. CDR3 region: CASSPGLGASETQYF. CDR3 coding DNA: TGTGCCAGCAGCCCCGGACTGGGGGCGAGCGAGACCCAGTACTTC.